A selection of T cell receptor beta chains follows, all from one sample in a study of T cells expressing NK-cell markers. After re-calling the 5' RACE reads, TCRdb lists one entry per CDR3 protein, DNA absent. There are about 550,000 distinct CDR3 sequences in the sample, with around 3.3% held by the top ten. Sequencing used blood T cells: a sorted CD56 or NKG2C T cell subset, CD4+ or CD8+ T cells, or bulk PBMC T cells (not recorded which). Every receptor here comes from a man aged 18 to 29 in good health. CDR3s include the opening cysteine and the closing phenylalanine or tryptophan.

>TRBV7-2|TRBJ2-1
CASSPGGGRGGREQFF
>TRBV6-5|TRBJ2-6
CASSSKGWPGANVLTF
>TRBV12-3/TRBV12-4|TRBJ1-1
CASSYQSLGAFF
>TRBV20-1|TRBJ1-2
CSAHTGENYGYTF
>TRBV5-5|TRBJ2-7
CASSSLPRTNDEQYF
>TRBV6-5|TRBJ2-7
CASSYSGDRVYEQYF
>TRBV20-1|TRBJ1-1
CSARFLGANTEAFF
>TRBV7-9|TRBJ2-3
CASSLGLAEIDTQYF
>TRBV12-3/TRBV12-4|TRBJ2-5
CASGVRGAQYF
>TRBV20-1|TRBJ2-3
CSAETSPGTDTQYF
>TRBV29-1|TRBJ2-5
CSVLGTGAKNQETQYF
>TRBV5-1|TRBJ2-1
CASSTGRAGEQFF
>TRBV7-2|TRBJ2-5
CASKSRVGSQETQYF
>TRBV20-1|TRBJ1-3
CSAREGAGGAGNTIYF
>TRBV20-1|TRBJ1-1
CSAQNAAHGTEAFF
>TRBV24-1|TRBJ2-1
CATSDLTGPGQFF
>TRBV6-8|TRBJ1-1
CATPGGCAEAFF
>TRBV4-1|TRBJ1-2
CASSQGWRLVRFYGYTF
>TRBV4-1|TRBJ2-1
CASSRGQWGNNEQFF
>TRBV6-5|TRBJ1-5
CASRGTLGNNQPQHF
>TRBV7-2|TRBJ2-1
CASSSGHANNEQFF
>TRBV21-1|TRBJ2-1
CASNKRGGNEQFF